The rows below give T cell receptor beta chains drawn from one sample of a study of Ad26.COV2.S vaccination and SARS-CoV-2 variants. Generated by immunoSEQ multiplex PCR, the TCRdb table keeps only in-frame clones and is missing some. The profile shows hundreds of thousands of clones, roughly 87% of them singletons. The material was peripheral blood, obtained in a trial of Ad26.COV2.S vaccine versus placebo. These receptors were taken from a person aged 18-60 years who received the Ad26.COV2.S COVID-19 vaccine or a placebo. Both conserved end residues are trimmed from each CDR3. Size tells how often a clone was seen (once, few, many) or the class of an expanded clone, and some rows leave it out.

>TRBJ1-5|-|TRBV10-2
ASTTGRDRGPNQPQH
>TRBJ2-1|-|TRBV6-5
ASSYSKSGSYEQF
>TRBJ2-7|-|TRBV6-5
ASSYVQGAAYEQY
>TRBJ2-3|-|TRBV10-3
AISESADTQY
>TRBJ1-1|-|TRBV7-8
ASSGQGVATEAF
>TRBJ2-1|-|TRBV7-2
ASSLALGVWGNEQF
>TRBJ1-5|-|TRBV19
ATASGTGTNQPQH
>TRBJ2-5|-|TRBV27
ASRGLAGVGGETQY
>TRBJ2-7|-|TRBV3-1/TRBV3-2
ASSQDELALTYEQY
>TRBJ2-2|-|TRBV9
ASSPWTGGPTGELF
>TRBJ1-2|-|TRBV5-1
ASSPRSGDGYT
>TRBJ2-1|-|TRBV9
ASSTTTTPGIEQF
>TRBJ1-2|-|TRBV5-4
ASSSYGQGPIYGYT
>TRBJ2-2|-|TRBV5-6
ASSSRGELF
>TRBJ1-1|-|TRBV28
ASSFPPKHAAF
>TRBJ2-1|few|TRBV3-1/TRBV3-2
ASSHAGQGLIQF
>TRBJ2-7|-|TRBV5-4
ASSTRTGFEQY
>TRBJ2-2|-|TRBV11-3
ASSFASLRNTGELF
>TRBJ2-2|-|TRBV7-8
ASSLVPGGTGELF
>TRBJ2-7|-|TRBV4-1
ASSQEIGFYYEQY
>TRBJ2-5|once|TRBV11-1
ASSLAGETQY
>TRBJ2-1|once|TRBV4-3
ASSQDSGLAGGPLFNEQF
>TRBJ2-1|-|TRBV30
AWSSGGDGSEQF
>TRBJ1-2|-|TRBV5-1
ASSSSRPRSYT
>TRBJ1-1|-|TRBV5-4
ASSLGGAKNTEAF
>TRBJ1-3|-|TRBV15
ATSRPVGAGNTIY
>TRBJ1-4|-|TRBV13
ASSLGQGGSEKLF
>TRBJ2-7|-|TRBV30
AWTKLGTVAYEQY
>TRBJ1-2|-|TRBV18
ASSPTLGDSYGYT
>TRBJ2-7|-|TRBV6-2/TRBV6-3
ASSYGGGGAGEQY
>TRBJ2-1|-|TRBV7-8
ASTRQRVRSYNEQF
>TRBJ2-2|-|TRBV11-2
ASSSPRGLGTGELF
>TRBJ2-5|-|TRBV24-1
ATSAYGEETQY
>TRBJ1-2|-|TRBV6-5
AGWDRANSGYT
>TRBJ1-1|-|TRBV6-1
ATKPGQNTEAF
>TRBJ2-3|-|TRBV30
ACNQGTDTQY
>TRBJ2-1|-|TRBV6-1
ASSELLAGGHNEQF
>TRBJ1-2|-|TRBV6-4
ASSEGQGSDGYT
>TRBJ1-1|-|TRBV5-1
ASSLVGTSGEAF
>TRBJ2-2|once|TRBV7-2
ASSPGVGELF
>TRBJ2-3|-|TRBV5-1
ASSPTPEAQY